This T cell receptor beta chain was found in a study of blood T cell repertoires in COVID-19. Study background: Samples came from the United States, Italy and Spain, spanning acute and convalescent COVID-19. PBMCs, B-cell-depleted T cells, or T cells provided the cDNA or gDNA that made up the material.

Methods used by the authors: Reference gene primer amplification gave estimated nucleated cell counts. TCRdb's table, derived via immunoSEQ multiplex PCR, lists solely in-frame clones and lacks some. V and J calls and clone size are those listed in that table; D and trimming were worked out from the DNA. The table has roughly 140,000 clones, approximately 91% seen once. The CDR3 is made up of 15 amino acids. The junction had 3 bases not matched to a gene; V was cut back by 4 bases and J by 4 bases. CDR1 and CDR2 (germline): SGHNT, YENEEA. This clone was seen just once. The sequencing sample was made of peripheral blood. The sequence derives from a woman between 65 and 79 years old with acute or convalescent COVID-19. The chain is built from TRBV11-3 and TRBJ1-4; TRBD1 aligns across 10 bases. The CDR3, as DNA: TGTGCCAGCAGCTGGGACAGGGGACATAATGAAAAACTGTTTTTT. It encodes CASSWDRGHNEKLFF. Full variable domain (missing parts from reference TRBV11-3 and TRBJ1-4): EAGVVQSPRYKIIEKKQPVAFWCNPISGHNTLYWYLQNLGQGPELLIRYENEEAVDDSQLPKDRFSAERLKGVDSTLKIQPAELGDSAVYLCASSWDRGHNEKLFFGSGTQLSVL.